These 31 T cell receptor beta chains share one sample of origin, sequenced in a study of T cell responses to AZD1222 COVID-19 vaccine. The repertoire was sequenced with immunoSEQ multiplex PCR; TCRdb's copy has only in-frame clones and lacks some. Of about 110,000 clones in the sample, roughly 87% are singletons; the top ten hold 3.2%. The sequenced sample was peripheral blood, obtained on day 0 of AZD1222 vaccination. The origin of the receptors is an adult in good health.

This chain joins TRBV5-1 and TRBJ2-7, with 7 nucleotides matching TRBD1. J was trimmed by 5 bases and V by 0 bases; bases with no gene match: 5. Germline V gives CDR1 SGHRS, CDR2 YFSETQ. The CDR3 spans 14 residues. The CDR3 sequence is CASSLAITGDEQYF. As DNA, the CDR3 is TGCGCCAGCAGCTTGGCGATAACAGGGGACGAGCAGTACTTC.

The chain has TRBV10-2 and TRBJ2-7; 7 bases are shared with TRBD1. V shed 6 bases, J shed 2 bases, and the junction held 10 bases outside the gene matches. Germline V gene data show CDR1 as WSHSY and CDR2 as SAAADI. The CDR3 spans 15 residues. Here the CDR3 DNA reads TGCGCCAGCAGAGTTAACTTACAGGGGACCTACGAGCAGTACTTC. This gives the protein CASRVNLQGTYEQYF.

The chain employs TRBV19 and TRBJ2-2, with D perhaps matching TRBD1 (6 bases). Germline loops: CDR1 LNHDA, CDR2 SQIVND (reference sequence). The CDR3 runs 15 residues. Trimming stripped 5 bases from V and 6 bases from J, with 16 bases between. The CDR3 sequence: CASSPRRTVPGELFF. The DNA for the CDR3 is TGTGCCAGTAGTCCCCGCCGGACAGTCCCCGGGGAGCTGTTTTTT.

CDR3 DNA sequence: TGCGCCAGCAGTAGTCCCGCGGACAGTAGTTCTGGAAACACCATATATTTT. Protein: CASSSPADSSSGNTIYF. This chain uses TRBV4-3 with TRBJ1-3; weak D call: TRBD1 (6 bases). Germline CDR1 and CDR2: LGHNA and YSLEER. There are 17 residues in the CDR3. Trimming pared 6 bases from V and 1 base from J, leaving 19 bases between.

CDR3 sequence reads: CASSQGGQGLGYGYTF. CDR3 coding DNA: TGTGCCAGCAGCCAAGGTGGACAGGGGCTAGGTTATGGCTACACCTTC. The chain has TRBV3-1 (or the pseudogene TRBV3-2) and TRBJ1-2; 9 nucleotides match TRBD1. Germline CDR1 is LGHDT and CDR2 is YNNKEL (reference sequence). This CDR3 is 16 amino acids long. Trimming cost V 1 base and J 5 bases; bases outside gene matches: 8.

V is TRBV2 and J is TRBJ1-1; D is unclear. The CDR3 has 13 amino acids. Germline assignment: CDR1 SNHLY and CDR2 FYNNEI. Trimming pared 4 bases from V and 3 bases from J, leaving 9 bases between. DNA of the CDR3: TGTGCCAGCAGTGTTTTTGGGGACACTGAAGCTTTCTTT. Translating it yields CASSVFGDTEAFF.

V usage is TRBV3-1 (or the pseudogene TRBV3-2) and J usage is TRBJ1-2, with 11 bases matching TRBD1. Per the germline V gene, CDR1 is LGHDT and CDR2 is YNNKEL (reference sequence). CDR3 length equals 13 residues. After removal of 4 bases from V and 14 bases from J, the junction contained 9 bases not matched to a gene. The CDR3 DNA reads TGTGCCAGCAGCCCCGGGGACAGGGGGGCAAAGACCTTC. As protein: CASSPGDRGAKTF.

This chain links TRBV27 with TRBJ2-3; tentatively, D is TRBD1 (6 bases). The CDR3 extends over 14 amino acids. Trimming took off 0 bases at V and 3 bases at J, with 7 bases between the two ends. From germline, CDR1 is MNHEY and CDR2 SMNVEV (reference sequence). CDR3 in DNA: TGTGCCAGCAGTTTATCGAGGGGGACAGATACGCAGTATTTT. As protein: CASSLSRGTDTQYF.

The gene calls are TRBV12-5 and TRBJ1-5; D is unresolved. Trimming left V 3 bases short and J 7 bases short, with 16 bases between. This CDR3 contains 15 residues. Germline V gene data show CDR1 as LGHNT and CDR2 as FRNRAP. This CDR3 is CASGLDGRSTQPQHF. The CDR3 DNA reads TGTGCTAGTGGTTTAGACGGCAGGAGTACCCAGCCCCAGCATTTT. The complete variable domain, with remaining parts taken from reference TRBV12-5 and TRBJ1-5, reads DARVTQTPRHKVTEMGQEVTMRCQPILGHNTVFWYRQTMMQGLELLAYFRNRAPLDDSGMPKDRFSAEMPDATLATLKIQPSEPRDSAVYFCASGLDGRSTQPQHFGDGTRLSIL.

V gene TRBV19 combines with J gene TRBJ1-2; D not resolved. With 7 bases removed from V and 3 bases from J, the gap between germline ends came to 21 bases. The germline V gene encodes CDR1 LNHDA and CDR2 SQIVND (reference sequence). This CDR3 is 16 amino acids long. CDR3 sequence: CASTHSGGAIDYGYTF. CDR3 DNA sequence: TGTGCCAGTACCCACTCGGGCGGTGCGATCGACTATGGCTACACCTTC.

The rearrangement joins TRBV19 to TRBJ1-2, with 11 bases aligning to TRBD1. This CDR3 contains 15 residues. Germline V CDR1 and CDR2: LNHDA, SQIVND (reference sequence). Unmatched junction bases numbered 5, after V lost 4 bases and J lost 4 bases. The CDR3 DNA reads TGTGCCAGTAGTACCGGACAGGGGGCTTTCTATGGCTACACCTTC. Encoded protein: CASSTGQGAFYGYTF.

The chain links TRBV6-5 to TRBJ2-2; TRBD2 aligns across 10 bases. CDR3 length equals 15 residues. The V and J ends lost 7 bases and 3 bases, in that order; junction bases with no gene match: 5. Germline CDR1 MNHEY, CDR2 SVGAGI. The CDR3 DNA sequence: TGTGCCAGCAAGGACCTAGCGGGAGACACCGGGGAGCTGTTTTTT. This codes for CASKDLAGDTGELFF.

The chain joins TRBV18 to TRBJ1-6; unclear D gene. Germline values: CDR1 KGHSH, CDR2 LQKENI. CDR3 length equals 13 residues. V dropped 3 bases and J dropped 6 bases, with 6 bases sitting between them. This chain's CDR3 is CASSPPSNSPLHF. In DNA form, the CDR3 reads TGTGCCAGCTCACCGCCGTCTAATTCACCCCTCCACTTT. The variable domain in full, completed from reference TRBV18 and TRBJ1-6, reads NAGVMQNPRHLVRRRGQEARLRCSPMKGHSHVYWYRQLPEEGLKFMVYLQKENIIDESGMPKERFSAEFPKEGPSILRIQQVVRGDSAAYFCASSPPSNSPLHFGNGTRLTVT.

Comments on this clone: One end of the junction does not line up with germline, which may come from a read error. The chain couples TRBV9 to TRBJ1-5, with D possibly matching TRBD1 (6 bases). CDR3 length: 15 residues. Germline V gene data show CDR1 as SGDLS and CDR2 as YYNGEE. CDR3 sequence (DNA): TGTGCCCGCAGCGGGGGGTGGGACAATAATCAGCCCCAGCATTTT. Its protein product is CARSGGWDNNQPQHF. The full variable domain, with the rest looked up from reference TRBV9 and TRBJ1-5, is DSGVTQTPKHLITATGQRVTLRCSPRSGDLSVYWYQQSLDQGLQFLIQYYNGEERAKGNILERFSAQQFPDLHSELNLSSLELGDSALYFCARSGGWDNNQPQHFGDGTRLSIL.

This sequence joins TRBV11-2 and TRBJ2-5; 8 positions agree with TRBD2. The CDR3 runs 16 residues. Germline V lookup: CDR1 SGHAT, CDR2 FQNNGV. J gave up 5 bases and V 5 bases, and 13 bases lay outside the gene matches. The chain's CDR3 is CASSPRGGMVSETQYF. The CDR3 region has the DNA TGTGCCAGCAGCCCTCGGGGGGGAATGGTCTCGGAGACCCAGTACTTC.

The CDR3, as DNA: TGCGCCAGCAGCCAAGATTGGCGATCACCCCTCCACTTT. Translation: CASSQDWRSPLHF. The rearrangement links TRBV4-3 to TRBJ1-6, with unresolved D. V was clipped by 0 bases and J by 10 bases, with 7 bases between them. CDR3 size: 13 residues. Germline V gives CDR1 LGHNA, CDR2 YSLEER.

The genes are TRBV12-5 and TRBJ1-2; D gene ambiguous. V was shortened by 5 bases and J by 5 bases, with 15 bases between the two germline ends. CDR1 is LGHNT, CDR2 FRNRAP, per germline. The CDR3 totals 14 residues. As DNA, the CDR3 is TGTGCTAGTGGTCCCCCGGGAATCTCTTATGGCTACACCTTC. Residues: CASGPPGISYGYTF.

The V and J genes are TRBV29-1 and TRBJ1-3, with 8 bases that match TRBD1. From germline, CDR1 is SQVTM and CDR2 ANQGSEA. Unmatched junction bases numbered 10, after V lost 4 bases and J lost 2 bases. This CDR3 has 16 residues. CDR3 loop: CSVVGYRGDPGNTIYF. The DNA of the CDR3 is TGCAGCGTTGTGGGGTACAGGGGGGATCCTGGAAACACCATATATTTT.

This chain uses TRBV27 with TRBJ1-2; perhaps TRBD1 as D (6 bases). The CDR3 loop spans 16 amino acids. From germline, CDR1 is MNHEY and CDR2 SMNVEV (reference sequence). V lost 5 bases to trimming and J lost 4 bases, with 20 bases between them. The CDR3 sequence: CASSGHGTPTPYGYTF. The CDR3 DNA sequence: TGTGCCAGCAGTGGTCATGGGACACCCACGCCCTATGGCTACACCTTC.

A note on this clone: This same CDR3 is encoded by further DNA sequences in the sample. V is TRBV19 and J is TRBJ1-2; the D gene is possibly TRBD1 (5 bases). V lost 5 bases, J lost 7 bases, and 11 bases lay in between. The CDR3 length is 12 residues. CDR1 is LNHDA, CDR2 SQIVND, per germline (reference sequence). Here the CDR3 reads CASSVRGRGYTF. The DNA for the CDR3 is TGTGCCAGTAGTGTAAGGGGCCGTGGCTACACCTTC.

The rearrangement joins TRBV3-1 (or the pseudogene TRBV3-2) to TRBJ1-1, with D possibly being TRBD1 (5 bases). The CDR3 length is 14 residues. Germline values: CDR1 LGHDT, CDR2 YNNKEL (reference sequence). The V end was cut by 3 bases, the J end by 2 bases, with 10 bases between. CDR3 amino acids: CASSHLQENTEAFF. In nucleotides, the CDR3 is TGTGCCAGCAGCCACCTACAGGAAAACACTGAAGCTTTCTTT.

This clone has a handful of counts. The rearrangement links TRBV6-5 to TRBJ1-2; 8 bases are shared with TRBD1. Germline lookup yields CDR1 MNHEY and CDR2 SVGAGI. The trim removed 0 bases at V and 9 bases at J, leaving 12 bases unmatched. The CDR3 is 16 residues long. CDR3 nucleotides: TGTGCCAGCAGTTACTCACCGGACAGGGCGTTGATAAGCTACACCTTC. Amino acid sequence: CASSYSPDRALISYTF.

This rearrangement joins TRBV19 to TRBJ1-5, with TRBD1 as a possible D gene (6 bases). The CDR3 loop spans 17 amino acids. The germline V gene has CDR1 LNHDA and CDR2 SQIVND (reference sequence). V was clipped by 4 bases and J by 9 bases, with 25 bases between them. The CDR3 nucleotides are TGTGCCAGTAGTAACACCGCGGGGACTGGGGGCGTTCGGCCCCAGCATTTT. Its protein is CASSNTAGTGGVRPQHF.

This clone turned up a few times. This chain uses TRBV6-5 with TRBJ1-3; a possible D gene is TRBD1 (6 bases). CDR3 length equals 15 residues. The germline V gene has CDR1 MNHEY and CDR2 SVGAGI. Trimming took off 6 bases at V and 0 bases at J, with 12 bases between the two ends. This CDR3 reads CASSPDRFSGNTIYF. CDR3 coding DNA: TGTGCCAGCAGCCCGGACAGATTCTCTGGAAACACCATATATTTT.

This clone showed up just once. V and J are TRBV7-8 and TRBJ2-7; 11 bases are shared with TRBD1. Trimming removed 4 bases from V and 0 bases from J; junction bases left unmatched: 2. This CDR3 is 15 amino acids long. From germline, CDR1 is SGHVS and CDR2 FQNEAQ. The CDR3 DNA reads TGTGCCAGCAGCTCAGGACAGGGGGCCTCCTACGAGCAGTACTTC. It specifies CASSSGQGASYEQYF.

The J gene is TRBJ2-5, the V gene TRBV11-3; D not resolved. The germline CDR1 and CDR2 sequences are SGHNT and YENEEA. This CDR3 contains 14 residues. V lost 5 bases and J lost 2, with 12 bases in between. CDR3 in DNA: TGTGCCAGCAGCCATTCTGCAGAACAAGAGACCCAGTACTTC. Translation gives CASSHSAEQETQYF.

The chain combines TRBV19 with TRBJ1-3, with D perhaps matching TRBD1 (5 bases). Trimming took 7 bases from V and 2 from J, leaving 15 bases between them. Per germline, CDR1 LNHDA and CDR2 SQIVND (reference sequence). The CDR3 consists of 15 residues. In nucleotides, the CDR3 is TGTGCCAGTACCGTGGGGGGGACGGCTGGAAACACCATATATTTT. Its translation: CASTVGGTAGNTIYF.

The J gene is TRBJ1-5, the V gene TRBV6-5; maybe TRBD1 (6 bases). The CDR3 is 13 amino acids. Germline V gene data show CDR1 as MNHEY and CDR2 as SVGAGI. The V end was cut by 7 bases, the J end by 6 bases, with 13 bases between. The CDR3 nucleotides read TGTGCCAGCATTTCATTGGGGGCTCAGCCCCAGCATTTT. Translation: CASISLGAQPQHF.

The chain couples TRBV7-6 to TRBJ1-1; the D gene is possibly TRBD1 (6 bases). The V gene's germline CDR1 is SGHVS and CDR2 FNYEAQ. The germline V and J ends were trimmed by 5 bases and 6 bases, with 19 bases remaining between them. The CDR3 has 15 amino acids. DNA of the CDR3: TGTGCCAGCAGCCTTAGTGGGAGGGGGGAATCTGAAGCTTTCTTT. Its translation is CASSLSGRGESEAFF. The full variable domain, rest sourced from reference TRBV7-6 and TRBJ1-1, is GAGVSQSPRYKVTKRGQDVALRCDPISGHVSLYWYRQALGQGPEFLTYFNYEAQQDKSGLPNDRFSAERPEGSISTLTIQRTEQRDSAMYRCASSLSGRGESEAFFGQGTRLTVV.

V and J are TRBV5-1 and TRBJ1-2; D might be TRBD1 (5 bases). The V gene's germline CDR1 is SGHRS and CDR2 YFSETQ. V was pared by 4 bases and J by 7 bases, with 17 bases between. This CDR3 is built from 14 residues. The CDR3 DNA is TGCGCCAGCAGCACCGGGACCGCGGCTGGTGGCTACACCTTC. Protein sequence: CASSTGTAAGGYTF.

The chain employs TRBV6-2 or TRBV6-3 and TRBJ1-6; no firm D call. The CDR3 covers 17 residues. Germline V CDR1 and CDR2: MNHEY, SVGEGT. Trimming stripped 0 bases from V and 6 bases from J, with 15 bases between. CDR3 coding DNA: TGTGCCAGCAGTTACTCTCCATATCGGGCTTCTAATTCACCCCTCCACTTT. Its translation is CASSYSPYRASNSPLHF.